The subject of this entry is one T cell receptor beta chain. With a J-beta primer mix and a sample-barcoded 5' primer, a second PCR ran roughly 6 to 11 cycles. A 12-random-nucleotide template-switch adaptor tagged each cDNA molecule. TCRdb reanalysed the 5' RACE reads using MiXCR and keeps one entry per CDR3 protein. The repertoire holds roughly 790,000 distinct CDR3 sequences, with roughly 41% as singletons. This sample is part of a study of blood T cells in healthy people across ages. CDR1 and CDR2 from the germline V gene are SGHAT and FQNNGV. The CDR3 is 16 residues long. The J segment lost 13 bases and the V segment lost 0 bases, leaving 13 bases of the junction unmatched.

Source material: blood. The sequence derives from an older woman in good health. J is TRBJ2-1 and V is TRBV11-2, with 9 bases identical to TRBD1. CDR3 residues: CASSLDRQGGIETQFF. In DNA, the CDR3 is TGTGCCAGCAGCTTAGATCGACAGGGGGGGATTGAGACCCAGTTCTTC.